This TCR beta chain is drawn from a study of early T cells in non-severe SARS-CoV-2 infection. Study as a whole: Sequenced material consisted of bulk RNA (from unsorted whole blood), and chains were unpaired.

Details on this clonotype: What it binds is not known.

In the library, individual cDNA molecules carried attached unique molecular identifiers. TCRdb passed the 5' RACE reads through MiXCR, listing each CDR3 protein once. The sample lists roughly 34,000 distinct CDR3 sequences, 6% to 7.5% seen once, with about 25% in the top ten. Study conclusions and caveats: VDJdb matches were skewed toward anti-spike CD8 T cell responses.

CDR3 length: 15 amino acids. Trimming shortened V by 1 base and J by 6 bases, and 13 bases separated the two germline ends. Germline CDR1 reads SGHTS; CDR2 reads YDEGEE. The sequencing used whole blood, collected at baseline. This TCR derives from an adult who was a healthcare worker with PCR-confirmed SARS-CoV-2 infection or an uninfected control (not recorded which). The V gene is TRBV5-8, the J gene TRBJ2-2; D might be TRBD2 (7 bases). CDR3 protein: CASSLRGAGAGELFF. For the CDR3, the DNA is TGTGCCAGCAGCTTGCGGGGGGCCGGCGCCGGGGAGCTGTTTTTT. Full variable domain (missing parts from reference TRBV5-8 and TRBJ2-2): EAGVTQSPTHLIKTRGQQATLRCSPISGHTSVYWYQQALGLGLQFLLWYDEGEERNRGNFPPRFSGRQFPNYSSELNVNALELEDSALYLCASSLRGAGAGELFFGEGSRLTVL.